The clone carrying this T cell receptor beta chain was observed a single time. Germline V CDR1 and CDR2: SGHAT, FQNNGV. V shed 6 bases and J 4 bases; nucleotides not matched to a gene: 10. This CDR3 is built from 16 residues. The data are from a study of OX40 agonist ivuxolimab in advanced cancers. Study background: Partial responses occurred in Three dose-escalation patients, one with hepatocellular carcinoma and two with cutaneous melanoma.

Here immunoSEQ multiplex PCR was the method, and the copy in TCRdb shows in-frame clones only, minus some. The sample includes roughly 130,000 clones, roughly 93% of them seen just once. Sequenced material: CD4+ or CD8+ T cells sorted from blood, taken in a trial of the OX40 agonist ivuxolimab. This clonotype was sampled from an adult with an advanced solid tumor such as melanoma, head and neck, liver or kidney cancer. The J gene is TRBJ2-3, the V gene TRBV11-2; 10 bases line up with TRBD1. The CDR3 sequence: CASSFDPGQGSDTQYF. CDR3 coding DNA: TGTGCCAGCAGTTTTGACCCGGGACAGGGGTCAGATACGCAGTATTTT.